Shown below are 22 T cell receptor beta chains from a single sample sequenced in a study of blood T cell repertoires in COVID-19. Repertoires were generated with immunoSEQ multiplex PCR, while TCRdb's copy carries only in-frame clones and drops some. Here the sample spans 53,000 or so clones, 70% to 90% being singletons. The sequenced sample was peripheral blood. The origin of the receptors is an older man with active COVID-19.

The chain links TRBV9 to TRBJ2-5; 7 nucleotides align to TRBD1. CDR1 and CDR2 from the germline V gene are SGDLS and YYNGEE. Trimming cost V 7 bases and J 5 bases; bases outside gene matches: 5. The CDR3 covers 12 residues. The CDR3 sequence is CASSRDSETQYF. CDR3 DNA: TGTGCCAGCTCCAGGGACAGTGAGACCCAGTACTTC.

The V gene is TRBV3-1 (or the pseudogene TRBV3-2), the J gene TRBJ1-2; no reliable D call. V lost 5 bases to trimming and J lost 6 bases, with 13 bases between them. CDR1 and CDR2 (germline): LGHDT, YNNKEL (reference sequence). This CDR3 is built from 13 residues. CDR3 residues: CASSFLSGDGYTF. The CDR3 DNA follows: TGTGCCAGCAGCTTTCTCAGCGGGGATGGCTACACCTTC.

The V and J genes are TRBV27 and TRBJ2-3; TRBD2 is a possible D gene (6 bases). CDR1 and CDR2 (germline): MNHEY, SMNVEV (reference sequence). The CDR3 contains 14 residues. The V and J ends lost 3 bases and 0 bases respectively, with 7 bases between them. CDR3 sequence (DNA): TGTGCCAGCAGTTTTGGGGGGAGCACAGATACGCAGTATTTT. Its translation: CASSFGGSTDTQYF.

The chain carries TRBV5-4 and TRBJ1-2; tentative D call: TRBD1 (6 bases). CDR1 is SGHNT and CDR2 is YYREEE in the germline V gene (reference sequence). Trimming left V 3 bases short and J 1 base short, with 16 bases between. The CDR3 consists of 16 residues. DNA of the CDR3: TGTGCCAGCAGCTCCCCGGAGGCAGGGGTTAACTATGGCTACACCTTC. Translated: CASSSPEAGVNYGYTF.

The chain combines TRBV19 with TRBJ1-2; 10 nucleotides agree with TRBD1. CDR3 length: 15 amino acids. V trimming: 7 bases; J trimming: 5 bases; junction bases outside the gene matches: 10. The germline CDR1 and CDR2 sequences are LNHDA and SQIVND (reference sequence). CDR3 in amino acids: CASIHAGQGKYGYTF. Here the CDR3 DNA reads TGTGCCAGTATCCATGCGGGACAGGGGAAATATGGCTACACCTTC.

The V gene is TRBV11-3, the J gene TRBJ2-5, with 9 nucleotides matching TRBD2. This CDR3 comprises 15 residues. Germline V lookup: CDR1 SGHNT, CDR2 YENEEA. J gave up 6 bases and V 1 base, and 6 bases lay outside the gene matches. CDR3 sequence reads: CASSLGRGGIKTQYF. The CDR3, as DNA: TGTGCCAGCAGCTTAGGGCGGGGGGGGATCAAGACCCAGTACTTC.

The CDR3 coding sequence is TGTGCCAGTAGTTTGGGCTCCGGCTCCACTGAAGCTTTCTTT. Its protein is CASSLGSGSTEAFF. The chain couples TRBV19 to TRBJ1-1; the D is unclear. V lost 5 bases, J lost 4 bases, and 14 bases lay in between. CDR3 length: 14 residues. Germline CDR1 reads LNHDA; CDR2 reads SQIVND (reference sequence). The whole variable domain, filled in from reference TRBV19 and TRBJ1-1, reads DGGITQSPKYLFRKEGQNVTLSCEQNLNHDAMYWYRQDPGQGLRLIYYSQIVNDFQKGDIAEGYSVSREKKESFPLTVTSAQKNPTAFYLCASSLGSGSTEAFFGQGTRLTVV.

This chain links TRBV5-1 with TRBJ1-3, with TRBD1 matching over 8 bases. CDR3 length: 15 amino acids. Germline V lookup: CDR1 SGHRS, CDR2 YFSETQ. V gave up 1 base and J gave up 4 bases; unmatched junction bases: 4. The CDR3 coding sequence is TGCGCCAGCAGCTTGTCACAGGGGGGAGGAAACACCATATATTTT. Translated: CASSLSQGGGNTIYF. Full variable domain (rest looked up from reference TRBV5-1 and TRBJ1-3): KAGVTQTPRYLIKTRGQQVTLSCSPISGHRSVSWYQQTPGQGLQFLFEYFSETQRNKGNFPGRFSGRQFSNSRSEMNVSTLELGDSALYLCASSLSQGGGNTIYFGEGSWLTVV.

The genes are TRBV10-3 and TRBJ2-1, with TRBD2 matching over 8 bases. This CDR3 has 16 amino acids. Germline loops: CDR1 ENHRY, CDR2 SYGVKD. The chain's CDR3 is CAVRGPGGDSYNEQFF. CDR3 coding DNA: TGTGCGGTACGGGGCCCGGGGGGGGACTCCTACAATGAGCAGTTCTTC.

The chain combines TRBV27 with TRBJ2-7; 7 nucleotides align to TRBD1. After removal of 4 bases from V and 6 bases from J, the junction contained 12 bases not matched to a gene. CDR3 length equals 15 residues. Germline CDR1 reads MNHEY; CDR2 reads SMNVEV (reference sequence). CDR3 sequence reads: CASSSYGGQFGEQYF. CDR3 coding DNA: TGTGCCAGCAGTTCCTATGGGGGACAGTTCGGCGAGCAGTACTTC.

V usage is TRBV13 and J usage is TRBJ1-3; no clear D gene. Germline CDR1 PRHDT, CDR2 FYEKMQ (reference sequence). Trimming removed 1 base from V and 4 bases from J, with 5 bases in between. This CDR3 contains 13 residues. The CDR3 region has the DNA TGTGCCAGCAGCTTAGTCCAGGGAAACACCATATATTTT. It encodes CASSLVQGNTIYF.

This rearrangement joins TRBV6-5 to TRBJ2-1; 7 nucleotides agree with TRBD1. This CDR3 contains 14 residues. V trimming: 6 bases; J trimming: 2 bases; junction bases outside the gene matches: 4. CDR1 MNHEY and CDR2 SVGAGI come from the germline V gene. In DNA form, the CDR3 reads TGTGCCAGCAGCAAGAGGGGGCCCTACAATGAGCAGTTCTTC. Protein product: CASSKRGPYNEQFF.

This sequence joins TRBV6-2 or TRBV6-3 and TRBJ1-5; the D is unclear. From germline, CDR1 is MNHEY and CDR2 SVGEGT. The CDR3 consists of 15 residues. Trimming removed 6 bases at V and 7 bases at J, with 19 bases between. The CDR3 here is CASSPEGNEIQPQHF. The CDR3 DNA sequence: TGTGCCAGCAGCCCCGAGGGCAATGAAATCCAGCCCCAGCATTTT.

The chain recombines TRBV6-2 or TRBV6-3 with TRBJ1-5; no clear D gene. Germline V gives CDR1 MNHEY, CDR2 SVGEGT. V was trimmed by 4 bases and J by 3 bases, leaving 10 bases between them. The CDR3 extends over 14 amino acids. In DNA form, the CDR3 reads TGTGCCAGCAGTTTCAGATCGATCAATCAGCCCCAGCATTTT. Residues: CASSFRSINQPQHF.

The V call is TRBV6-5, the J call TRBJ1-2, with D unclear. Germline V gene lookup returns CDR1 MNHEY and CDR2 SVGAGI. There are 13 residues in the CDR3. V lost 6 bases and J lost 6, with 14 bases in between. The CDR3 sequence is CASSLFVGDGYTF. The CDR3 coding sequence is TGTGCCAGCAGCTTGTTTGTCGGGGATGGCTACACCTTC.

The J gene is TRBJ2-1, the V gene TRBV5-1; 13 bases are a match to TRBD2. The CDR3 is 20 amino acids. Per the germline V gene, CDR1 is SGHRS and CDR2 is YFSETQ. Unmatched junction bases numbered 11, after V lost 2 bases and J lost 0 bases. The DNA for the CDR3 is TGCGCCAGCAGCTTATCCGGGACTAGCGGGGCTAAACCCTCCTACAATGAGCAGTTCTTC. This sequence encodes CASSLSGTSGAKPSYNEQFF.

This clone was found once. The chain employs TRBV11-1 and TRBJ2-1; 8 positions match TRBD1. Looked up from germline, CDR1 is SGHAT and CDR2 is FQDESV (reference sequence). The CDR3 is 15 amino acids. Germline trimming cut 5 bases from V and 6 bases from J; bases unmatched to any gene: 9. CDR3 coding DNA: TGTGCCAGCAGCATAGGACAGGGCGCCCGCAATGAGCAGTTCTTC. This codes for CASSIGQGARNEQFF.

The chain links TRBV7-2 to TRBJ1-1, with D possibly TRBD1 on 5 matching bases. V lost 1 base, J lost 1 base, and 13 bases lay in between. The CDR3 length is 16 residues. Per germline, CDR1 SGHTA and CDR2 FQGNSA. This CDR3 reads CASSLGGRGPNTEAFF. CDR3 nucleotide sequence: TGTGCCAGCAGCTTAGGCGGTAGGGGCCCGAACACTGAAGCTTTCTTT. The whole variable domain, filled in from reference TRBV7-2 and TRBJ1-1, reads GAGVSQSPSNKVTEKGKDVELRCDPISGHTALYWYRQSLGQGLEFLIYFQGNSAPDKSGLPSDRFSAERTGGSVSTLTIQRTQQEDSAVYLCASSLGGRGPNTEAFFGQGTRLTVV.

The V call is TRBV5-6, the J call TRBJ1-1; no definite D call. Trimming pared 0 bases from V and 0 bases from J, leaving 12 bases between. Germline V gene lookup returns CDR1 SGHDT and CDR2 YYEEEE. This CDR3 is built from 16 residues. The CDR3 DNA reads TGTGCCAGCAGCTTGGTCACAGAGCCAATGAACACTGAAGCTTTCTTT. The encoded protein is CASSLVTEPMNTEAFF.

CDR3 residues: CASSQENGLAFQTQYF. In DNA form, the CDR3 reads TGCGCCAGCAGCCAAGAAAACGGGTTGGCCTTTCAAACGCAGTATTTT. The chain employs TRBV4-3 and TRBJ2-3; D gene unclear. This CDR3 has 16 residues. V was cut by 0 bases and J by 9 bases, with 19 bases left in between. Germline V gene lookup returns CDR1 LGHNA and CDR2 YSLEER.

The V and J genes are TRBV12-5 and TRBJ2-5; the D is unclear. Trimming removed 1 base at V and 1 base at J, with 13 bases between. CDR1 is LGHNT and CDR2 is FRNRAP in the germline V gene. This CDR3 is built from 16 residues. CDR3 in amino acids: CASGLERAGFQETQYF. The CDR3 bases are TGTGCTAGTGGTTTGGAGCGTGCCGGGTTCCAAGAGACCCAGTACTTC. Full variable domain (rest looked up from reference TRBV12-5 and TRBJ2-5): DARVTQTPRHKVTEMGQEVTMRCQPILGHNTVFWYRQTMMQGLELLAYFRNRAPLDDSGMPKDRFSAEMPDATLATLKIQPSEPRDSAVYFCASGLERAGFQETQYFGPGTRLLVL.

This clone has just one count. The chain is built from TRBV6-2 or TRBV6-3 and TRBJ1-4; TRBD1 agrees at 9 bases. The germline V gene encodes CDR1 MNHEY and CDR2 SVGEGT. The CDR3 runs to 14 residues. The V and J ends lost 6 bases and 8 bases, in that order; junction bases with no gene match: 7. DNA for the CDR3: TGTGCCAGCAGCCCGACAGGGGGGGGCGAAAAACTGTTTTTT. Protein sequence: CASSPTGGGEKLFF.